One sample yielded the 10 T cell receptor beta chains listed below, sequenced in a study of blood T cell repertoires in COVID-19. Generated by immunoSEQ multiplex PCR, the TCRdb table keeps only in-frame clones and is missing some. The data hold a few hundred thousand clones, with about 87% observed a single time. Input material: PBMCs or T cells enriched from blood (not recorded which). All receptors derive from a woman aged 45 to 65 who had recovered from COVID-19.

The gene calls are TRBV24-1 and TRBJ2-7, with D tentatively TRBD1 (7 bases). The CDR3 is made up of 14 amino acids. Germline CDR1 KGHDR, CDR2 SFDVKD. V dropped 6 bases and J dropped 4 bases, with 15 bases sitting between them. DNA of the CDR3: TGTGCCACCAGTCGAGGGGCAGGGGGGTACGAGCAGTACTTC. Translated: CATSRGAGGYEQYF.

The sample holds one count of this clone. The chain recombines TRBV2 with TRBJ1-1, with a possible D match to TRBD1 (5 bases). This CDR3 comprises 17 residues. CDR1 is SNHLY and CDR2 is FYNNEI in the germline V gene. V dropped 4 bases and J dropped 0 bases, with 18 bases sitting between them. The CDR3 DNA reads as TGTGCCAGCAGTGTGAGAGGCAGGGAATTAATGAACACTGAAGCTTTCTTT. Amino acid sequence: CASSVRGRELMNTEAFF. Combining the CDR3 with reference TRBV2 and TRBJ1-1 gives the whole variable domain EPEVTQTPSHQVTQMGQEVILRCVPISNHLYFYWYRQILGQKVEFLVSFYNNEISEKSEIFDDQFSVERPDGSNFTLKIRSTKLEDSAMYFCASSVRGRELMNTEAFFGQGTRLTVV.

This chain joins TRBV29-1 and TRBJ1-3; D remains ambiguous. Germline assignment: CDR1 SQVTM and CDR2 ANQGSEA. Trimming cost V 7 bases and J 1 base, with 11 bases left between them. The CDR3 consists of 13 residues. CDR3 sequence reads: CSAGEFSGNTIYF. The CDR3 DNA follows: TGCAGCGCTGGGGAGTTTTCTGGAAACACCATATATTTT.

This chain links TRBV10-3 with TRBJ1-5; D might be TRBD1 (5 bases). The CDR3 has 13 residues. V lost 3 bases to trimming and J lost 6 bases, with 9 bases between them. Germline CDR1 reads ENHRY; CDR2 reads SYGVKD. In nucleotides, the CDR3 is TGTGCCATCAGTGATGGGGCTCCTCAGCCCCAGCATTTT. Translated: CAISDGAPQPQHF.

This clone was seen once. This chain joins TRBV7-9 and TRBJ2-3, with 9 bases identical to TRBD2. CDR1 and CDR2 from the germline V gene are SEHNR and FQNEAQ (reference sequence). V was pared by 5 bases and J by 3 bases, with 6 bases of the junction left unmatched. The CDR3 consists of 15 residues. The CDR3 DNA follows: TGTGCCAGCAGCATTAGCGGGGGCAGGACAGATACGCAGTATTTT. It codes for CASSISGGRTDTQYF.

The chain links TRBV6-4 to TRBJ1-6; D gene ambiguous. Germline loops: CDR1 MRHNA, CDR2 SNTAGT. This CDR3 is built from 14 residues. V was shortened by 6 bases and J by 6 bases, with 12 bases between the two germline ends. The CDR3 loop is CASRSVGGNSPLHF. CDR3 DNA sequence: TGTGCCAGCAGATCCGTAGGAGGTAATTCACCCCTCCACTTT.

This chain joins TRBV28 and TRBJ2-1; 7 positions match TRBD2. CDR1 MDHEN and CDR2 SYDVKM come from the germline V gene. Trimming cost V 7 bases and J 3 bases; bases outside gene matches: 6. The CDR3 is 14 residues long. This CDR3 is CASKTAGIYNEQFF. The CDR3 coding sequence is TGTGCCAGCAAAACAGCGGGGATCTACAATGAGCAGTTCTTC.

The chain carries TRBV10-3 and TRBJ1-1; D remains ambiguous. V was trimmed by 8 bases and J by 0 bases, leaving 10 bases between them. Per germline, CDR1 ENHRY and CDR2 SYGVKD. This CDR3 has 13 residues. CDR3 protein: CAIGGMMNTEAFF. The CDR3 DNA follows: TGTGCCATCGGAGGGATGATGAACACTGAAGCTTTCTTT.

The chain recombines TRBV5-1 with TRBJ1-1; 8 nucleotides match TRBD1. The CDR3 is made up of 17 amino acids. CDR1 is SGHRS and CDR2 is YFSETQ in the germline V gene. J lost 5 bases, V lost 1 base, and 13 bases had no gene match. CDR3 sequence reads: CASSLIGTGRQTTEAFF. As DNA, the CDR3 is TGCGCCAGCAGCTTGATCGGGACAGGACGACAAACTACTGAAGCTTTCTTT.

A remark on this clone: This same CDR3 is encoded by further DNA sequences in the sample. The rearrangement links TRBV4-2 to TRBJ1-6; D is undetermined. Trimming cost V 1 base and J 0 bases, with 4 bases left between them. The germline CDR1 and CDR2 sequences are LGHNA and YNFKEQ. CDR3 length: 15 amino acids. Here the CDR3 reads CASSQGGSYNSPLHF. The CDR3 DNA is TGTGCCAGCAGCCAAGGAGGCTCCTATAATTCACCCCTCCACTTT.